This record covers a single TCR beta chain. No antigen is known for it. This record belongs to a study of T cells expressing NK-cell markers. Overall study results and limits: In a handful of donors, dominant clonotypes made up about 25-60.1% of CD3+CD56-NKG2C+ cells.

This CDR3 spans 17 amino acids. Germline lookup yields CDR1 SQVTM and CDR2 ANQGSEA. For TCR beta, cDNA was produced by 5'RACE template switching with UMIs. From its re-call of the 5' RACE reads, TCRdb lists each CDR3 protein once, without DNA. Its table records about 540,000 distinct CDR3 sequences. This chain connects TRBV29-1 to TRBJ2-2; TCRdb's D gene call, TRBD2, goes unchecked for lack of DNA. Sequencing input: blood T cells: a sorted CD56 or NKG2C T cell subset, CD4+ or CD8+ T cells, or bulk PBMC T cells (not recorded which). This TCR came from a man aged 18 to 30 in good health. The CDR3 is CSVEGTSGSEYTGELFF.